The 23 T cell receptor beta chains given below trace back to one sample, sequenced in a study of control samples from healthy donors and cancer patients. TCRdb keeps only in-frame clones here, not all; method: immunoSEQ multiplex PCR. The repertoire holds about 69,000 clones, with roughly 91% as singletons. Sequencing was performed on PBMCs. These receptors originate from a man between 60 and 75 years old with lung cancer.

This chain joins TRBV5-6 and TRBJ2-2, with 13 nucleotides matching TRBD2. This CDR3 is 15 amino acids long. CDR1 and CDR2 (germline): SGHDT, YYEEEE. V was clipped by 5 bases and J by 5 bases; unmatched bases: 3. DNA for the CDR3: TGTGCCAGCAGGCGACTAGCGGGGGGAACCGGGGAGCTGTTTTTT. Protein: CASRRLAGGTGELFF.

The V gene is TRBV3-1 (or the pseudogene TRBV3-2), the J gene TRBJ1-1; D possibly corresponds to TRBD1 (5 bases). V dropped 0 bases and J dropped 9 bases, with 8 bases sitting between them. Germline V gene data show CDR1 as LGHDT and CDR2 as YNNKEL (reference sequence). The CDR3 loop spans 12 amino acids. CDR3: CASSQEGTQAFF. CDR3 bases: TGTGCCAGCAGCCAAGAGGGGACCCAAGCTTTCTTT.

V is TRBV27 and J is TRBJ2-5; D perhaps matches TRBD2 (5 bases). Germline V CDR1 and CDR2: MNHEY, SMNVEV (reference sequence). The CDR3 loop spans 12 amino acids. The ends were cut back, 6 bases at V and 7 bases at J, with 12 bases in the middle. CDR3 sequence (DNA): TGTGCCAGCAGAAATTCTGCGGGGACCCAGTACTTC. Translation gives CASRNSAGTQYF.

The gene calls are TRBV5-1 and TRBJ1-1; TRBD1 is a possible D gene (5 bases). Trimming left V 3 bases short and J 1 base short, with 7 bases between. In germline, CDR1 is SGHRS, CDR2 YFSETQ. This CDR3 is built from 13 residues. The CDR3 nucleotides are TGCGCCAGCAGCTACGGACAGAACACTGAAGCTTTCTTT. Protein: CASSYGQNTEAFF.

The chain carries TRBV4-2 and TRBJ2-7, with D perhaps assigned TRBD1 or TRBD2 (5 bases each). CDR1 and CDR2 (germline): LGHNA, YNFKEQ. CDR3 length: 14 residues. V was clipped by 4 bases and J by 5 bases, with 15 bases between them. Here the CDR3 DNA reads TGTGCCAGCAGCCTCGGGGCCGACCCCGACGAGCAGTACTTC. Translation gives CASSLGADPDEQYF.

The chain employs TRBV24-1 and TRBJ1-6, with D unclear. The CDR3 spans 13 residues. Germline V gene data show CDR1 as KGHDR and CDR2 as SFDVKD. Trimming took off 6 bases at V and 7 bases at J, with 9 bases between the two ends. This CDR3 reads CATSLAENSPLHF. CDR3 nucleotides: TGTGCCACCAGTCTCGCAGAAAATTCACCCCTCCACTTT.

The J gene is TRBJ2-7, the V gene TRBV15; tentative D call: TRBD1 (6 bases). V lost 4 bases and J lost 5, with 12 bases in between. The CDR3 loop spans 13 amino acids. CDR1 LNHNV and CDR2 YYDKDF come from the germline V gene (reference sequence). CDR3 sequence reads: CATSILGQNEQYF. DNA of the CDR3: TGTGCCACCAGCATATTGGGACAAAACGAGCAGTACTTC.

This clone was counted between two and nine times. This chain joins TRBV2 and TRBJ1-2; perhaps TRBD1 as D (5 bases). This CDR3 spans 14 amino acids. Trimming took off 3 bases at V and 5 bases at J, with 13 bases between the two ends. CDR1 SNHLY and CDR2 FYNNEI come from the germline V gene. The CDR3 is CASSDGGSIYGYTF. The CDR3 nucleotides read TGTGCCAGCAGTGATGGGGGGTCGATATATGGCTACACCTTC.

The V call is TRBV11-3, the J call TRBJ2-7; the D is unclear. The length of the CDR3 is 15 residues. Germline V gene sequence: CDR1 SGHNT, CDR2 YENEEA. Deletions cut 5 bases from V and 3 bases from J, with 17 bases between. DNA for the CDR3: TGTGCCAGCAGCGAAATCGGTCCCCCGGACTACGAGCAGTACGTC. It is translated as CASSEIGPPDYEQYV.

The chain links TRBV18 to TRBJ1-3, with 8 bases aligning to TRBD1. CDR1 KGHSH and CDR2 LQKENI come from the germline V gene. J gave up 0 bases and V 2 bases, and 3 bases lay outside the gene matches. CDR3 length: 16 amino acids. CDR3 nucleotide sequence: TGTGCCAGCTCACCAGGCACAGGGGGCTCTGGAAACACCATATATTTT. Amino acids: CASSPGTGGSGNTIYF.

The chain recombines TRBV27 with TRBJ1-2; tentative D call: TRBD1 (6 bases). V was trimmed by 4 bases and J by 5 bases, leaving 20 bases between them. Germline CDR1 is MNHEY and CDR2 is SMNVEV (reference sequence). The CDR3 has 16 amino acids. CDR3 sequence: CASSSAIGQTPYGYTF. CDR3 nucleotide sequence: TGTGCCAGCAGTTCGGCAATCGGACAGACTCCGTATGGCTACACCTTC.

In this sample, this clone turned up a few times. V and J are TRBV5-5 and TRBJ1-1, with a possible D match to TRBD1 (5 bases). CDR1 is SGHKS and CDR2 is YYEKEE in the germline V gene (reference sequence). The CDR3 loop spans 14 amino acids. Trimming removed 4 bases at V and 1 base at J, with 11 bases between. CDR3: CASSKGLANTEAFF. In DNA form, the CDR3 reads TGTGCCAGCAGCAAGGGACTTGCGAACACTGAAGCTTTCTTT. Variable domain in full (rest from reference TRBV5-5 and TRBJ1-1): DAGVTQSPTHLIKTRGQQVTLRCSPISGHKSVSWYQQVLGQGPQFIFQYYEKEERGRGNFPDRFSARQFPNYSSELNVNALLLGDSALYLCASSKGLANTEAFFGQGTRLTVV.

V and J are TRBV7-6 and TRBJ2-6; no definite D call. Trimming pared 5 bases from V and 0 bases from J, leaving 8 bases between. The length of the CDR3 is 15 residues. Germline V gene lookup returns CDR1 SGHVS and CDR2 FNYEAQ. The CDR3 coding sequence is TGTGCCAGCAGCCTCCAGTTCTCTGGGGCCAACGTCCTGACTTTC. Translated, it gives CASSLQFSGANVLTF.

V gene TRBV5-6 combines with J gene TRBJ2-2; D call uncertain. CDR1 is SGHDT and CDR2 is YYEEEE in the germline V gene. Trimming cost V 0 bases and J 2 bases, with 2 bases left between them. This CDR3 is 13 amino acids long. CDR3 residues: CASSLANTGELFF. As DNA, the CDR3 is TGTGCCAGCAGCTTGGCAAACACCGGGGAGCTGTTTTTT.

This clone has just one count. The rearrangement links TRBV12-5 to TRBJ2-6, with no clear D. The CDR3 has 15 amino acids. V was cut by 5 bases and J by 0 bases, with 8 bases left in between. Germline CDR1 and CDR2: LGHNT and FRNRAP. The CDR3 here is CASGPPGSGANVLTF. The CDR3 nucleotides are TGTGCTAGTGGTCCCCCAGGCTCTGGGGCCAACGTCCTGACTTTC.

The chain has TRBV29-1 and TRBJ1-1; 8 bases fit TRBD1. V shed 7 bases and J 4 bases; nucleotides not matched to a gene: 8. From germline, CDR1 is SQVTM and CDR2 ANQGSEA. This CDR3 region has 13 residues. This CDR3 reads CSAPPTGATEAFF. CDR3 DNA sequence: TGCAGCGCCCCCCCGACAGGGGCCACTGAAGCTTTCTTT. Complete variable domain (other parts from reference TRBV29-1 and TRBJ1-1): SAVISQKPSRDICQRGTSLTIQCQVDSQVTMMFWYRQQPGQSLTLIATANQGSEATYESGFVIDKFPISRPNLTFSTLTVSNMSPEDSSIYLCSAPPTGATEAFFGQGTRLTVV.

The CDR3, as DNA: TGTGCCAGCAGCTTGGGACAGCTCAACACTGAAGCTTTCTTT. Translating it yields CASSLGQLNTEAFF. V gene TRBV7-2 combines with J gene TRBJ1-1; 7 bases align to TRBD1. The germline V gene encodes CDR1 SGHTA and CDR2 FQGNSA. The CDR3 loop spans 14 amino acids. V lost 3 bases and J lost 2; bases outside the gene matches: 3.

In DNA, the CDR3 is TGTGCCATCAGTGGGACTAGTTTAGATACGCAGTATTTT. Residues: CAISGTSLDTQYF. This sequence joins TRBV10-3 and TRBJ2-3; 7 bases align to TRBD2. Per the germline V gene, CDR1 is ENHRY and CDR2 is SYGVKD. V shed 4 bases and J 5 bases; nucleotides not matched to a gene: 3. The CDR3 extends over 13 amino acids.

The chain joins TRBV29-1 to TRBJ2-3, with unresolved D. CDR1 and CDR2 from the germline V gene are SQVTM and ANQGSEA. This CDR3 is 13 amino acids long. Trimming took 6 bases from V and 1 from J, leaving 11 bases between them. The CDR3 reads CSVDGGGTDTQYF. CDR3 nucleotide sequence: TGCAGCGTCGATGGCGGAGGCACAGATACGCAGTATTTT.

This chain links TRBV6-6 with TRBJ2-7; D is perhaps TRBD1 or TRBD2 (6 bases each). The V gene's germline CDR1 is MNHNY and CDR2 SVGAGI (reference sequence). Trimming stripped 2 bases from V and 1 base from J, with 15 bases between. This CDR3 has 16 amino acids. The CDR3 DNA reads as TGTGCCAGCAGTTACAAAAGGGGGGTTGGGTCCTACGAGCAGTACTTC. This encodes CASSYKRGVGSYEQYF.

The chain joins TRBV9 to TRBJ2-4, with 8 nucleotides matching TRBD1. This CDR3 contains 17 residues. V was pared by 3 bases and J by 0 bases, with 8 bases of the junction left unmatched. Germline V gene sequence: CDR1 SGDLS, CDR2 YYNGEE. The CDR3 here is CASSARQGLIAKNIQYF. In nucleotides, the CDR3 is TGTGCCAGCAGCGCCCGACAGGGGCTTATAGCCAAAAACATTCAGTACTTC. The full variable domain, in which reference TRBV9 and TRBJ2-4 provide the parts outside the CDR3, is DSGVTQTPKHLITATGQRVTLRCSPRSGDLSVYWYQQSLDQGLQFLIQYYNGEERAKGNILERFSAQQFPDLHSELNLSSLELGDSALYFCASSARQGLIAKNIQYFGAGTRLSVL.

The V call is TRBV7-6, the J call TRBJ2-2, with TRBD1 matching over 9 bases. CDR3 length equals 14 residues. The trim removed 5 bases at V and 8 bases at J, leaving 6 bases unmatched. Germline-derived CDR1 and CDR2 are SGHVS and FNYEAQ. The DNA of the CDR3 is TGTGCCAGCAGCCCCCGGACAGGGGAAGGGGAGCTGTTTTTT. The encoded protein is CASSPRTGEGELFF.

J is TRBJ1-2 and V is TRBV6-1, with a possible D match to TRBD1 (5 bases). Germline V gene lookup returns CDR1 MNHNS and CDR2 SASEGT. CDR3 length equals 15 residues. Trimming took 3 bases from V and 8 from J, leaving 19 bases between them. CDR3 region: CASSDTGREVIGYTF. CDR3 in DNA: TGTGCCAGCAGTGATACGGGACGGGAAGTAATCGGCTACACCTTC.